This TCR beta chain was sequenced in a study of siplizumab effects on memory and regulatory T cells. Study-wide results and caveats: Memory T cells appeared less diverse than naive cells, which seemed to contribute substantially to alloresponse. Unstimulated subsets were the mapping target of only a minor fraction of alloreactive clones. A naive or memory phenotype could not be assigned to roughly 75-97% of the proliferating CD4+ or CD8+ clones.

Sequence data were generated for unstimulated naive, memory, effector memory and TEMRA subsets in a few donor pairs. Of note for this clone: The antigen remains unidentified.

The table came from immunoSEQ multiplex PCR; TCRdb's copy has only in-frame clones and leaves some out. The data contain about 52,000 clones, around 97% of them singletons. V was clipped by 6 bases and J by 6 bases; unmatched bases: 6. CDR1 and CDR2 from the germline V gene are SNHLY and FYNNEI. CDR3 size: 15 residues. The chain couples TRBV2 to TRBJ2-1; TRBD2 matches 12 bases. The sequence was collected from a human donor in good health. Sequencing was performed on naive CD4+ T cells sorted from blood. The chain's CDR3 is CASRETSGSLNEQFF. The CDR3 bases are TGTGCCAGCAGGGAGACTAGCGGGAGTCTCAATGAGCAGTTCTTC. The variable domain in full, with the rest retrieved from reference TRBV2 and TRBJ2-1, is EPEVTQTPSHQVTQMGQEVILRCVPISNHLYFYWYRQILGQKVEFLVSFYNNEISEKSEIFDDQFSVERPDGSNFTLKIRSTKLEDSAMYFCASRETSGSLNEQFFGPGTRLTVL.